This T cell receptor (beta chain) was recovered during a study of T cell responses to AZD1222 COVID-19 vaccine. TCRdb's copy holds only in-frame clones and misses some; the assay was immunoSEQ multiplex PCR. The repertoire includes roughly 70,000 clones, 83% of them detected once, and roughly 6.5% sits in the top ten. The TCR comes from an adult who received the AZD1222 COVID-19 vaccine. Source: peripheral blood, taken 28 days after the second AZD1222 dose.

The DNA for the CDR3 is TGTGCCAGCAGCTTAGGCCGAAACACCGGGGAGCTGTTTTTT. It yields the protein CASSLGRNTGELFF. V is TRBV7-2 and J is TRBJ2-2, with D uncertain. V shed 1 base and J shed 2 bases, with 5 bases lying between them. The CDR3 has 14 amino acids. CDR1 SGHTA and CDR2 FQGNSA come from the germline V gene.